The source of this T cell receptor (beta chain) is a study of blood T cell repertoires in COVID-19. Study context: From T cells, B-cell-depleted T cells, or PBMCs came the material, which was cDNA or gDNA.

Germline assignment: CDR1 SNHLY and CDR2 FYNNEI. The CDR3 runs to 15 residues. V lost 0 bases and J 1 base, leaving 9 bases between the germline ends. The data were produced by immunoSEQ multiplex PCR, yet TCRdb's version contains in-frame clones alone and is incomplete. The repertoire consists of about 97,000 clones, with around nine tenths occurring once and the leading ten covering about 1.7%. The clonotype comes from a man aged 55 to 69 with acute or convalescent COVID-19. The sample was peripheral blood. J is TRBJ1-1 and V is TRBV2; a weak D match, TRBD1 (5 bases). The CDR3, as DNA: TGTGCCAGCAGTGAAGCAGGGGCACCGAACACTGAAGCTTTCTTT. Its translation: CASSEAGAPNTEAFF.